Listed below are T cell receptor beta chains from one sample, sequenced in a study of T-cell reconstitution after alpha-beta-depleted transplantation in children. MiXCR, run by TCRdb on the PCR reads, gives a single entry per CDR3 protein. This table holds about 610,000 distinct CDR3 sequences, 25% to 30% found once. Specimen: PBMCs, collected before TCRalphabeta/CD19-depleted stem cell transplant. Receptors originate from a boy in the first two years of life with Wiskott-Aldrich syndrome, due to receive a stem cell transplant. CDR3s include the opening cysteine and the closing phenylalanine or tryptophan. D genes are given only for firm matches. For some rows the clone size is stated as once, few or many, or as a class when expanded; others skip it.

>15|-|TRBJ2-1|TRBV7-3|TRBD2
CASSLGRYLDNEQFF
TGTGCCAGCAGCCTCGGGAGGTACCTCGACAATGAGCAGTTCTTC
>16|few|TRBJ2-1|TRBV7-2|TRBD2
CASSTLAETSYNEQFF
TGTGCCAGCAGCACTCTAGCGGAAACCTCCTACAATGAGCAGTTCTTC
>16|few|TRBJ1-6|TRBV10-2|-
CASSGVFVGYNSPLHF
TGCGCCAGCAGTGGGGTCTTCGTAGGGTATAATTCACCCCTCCACTTT
>15|-|TRBJ1-1|TRBV18|-
CASSLLQATNTEAFF
TGTGCCAGCTCACTACTACAGGCGACGAACACTGAAGCTTTCTTT
>18|few|TRBJ2-5|TRBV27|TRBD2
CASSLMRTSGRREETQYF
TGTGCCAGCAGTTTAATGCGGACTAGCGGGAGGAGAGAAGAGACCCAGTACTTC
>15|few|TRBJ2-3|TRBV5-1|-
CASSLAQGGIDTQYF
TGCGCCAGCAGCTTGGCACAGGGAGGAATCGATACGCAGTATTTT
>15|few|TRBJ2-7|TRBV27|TRBD2
CASSLYAGAVHEQYF
TGTGCCAGCAGTTTATATGCGGGAGCGGTCCACGAGCAGTACTTC
>15|-|TRBJ2-7|TRBV20-1|-
CSARDWAGLPYEQYF
TGCAGTGCTAGAGATTGGGCAGGACTCCCCTACGAGCAGTACTTC
>16|few|TRBJ2-7|TRBV7-2|TRBD1
CASSLDGTGFSYEQYF
TGTGCCAGCAGCTTAGATGGGACAGGGTTTTCTTACGAGCAGTACTTC
>15|few|TRBJ2-1|TRBV13|TRBD2
CASSPREAGVYEQFF
TGTGCCAGCAGCCCCCGAGAGGCGGGAGTTTATGAGCAGTTCTTC
>14|few|TRBJ2-7|TRBV12-3/TRBV12-4|-
CASSLGAVAYEQYF
TGTGCCAGCAGTTTGGGAGCGGTAGCCTACGAGCAGTACTTC
>14|-|TRBJ2-7|TRBV10-3|-
CAISESVWEYEQYF
TGTGCCATCAGTGAGTCGGTCTGGGAATACGAGCAGTACTTC
>16|-|TRBJ2-5|TRBV9|TRBD2
CASSPLRGRPQETQYF
TGTGCCAGCAGCCCCCTCCGCGGGAGGCCTCAAGAGACCCAGTACTTC
>14|few|TRBJ2-4|TRBV13|-
CASSSMVTDNIQYF
TGTGCCAGCAGCTCAATGGTCACCGACAACATTCAGTACTTC
>16|few|TRBJ2-1|TRBV7-8|TRBD1
CASITETGISSNEQFF
TGTGCCAGCATTACCGAGACAGGGATATCTAGTAATGAGCAGTTCTTC
>16|-|TRBJ2-4|TRBV30|-
CAWSGLANLAKNIQYF
TGTGCCTGGAGTGGGCTAGCGAATCTAGCCAAAAACATTCAGTACTTC
>14|few|TRBJ2-7|TRBV7-9|-
CASSLEARRYEQYF
TGTGCCAGCAGCTTAGAGGCTCGGAGGTACGAGCAGTACTTC
>13|few|TRBJ2-1|TRBV20-1|-
CSARDQSPNEQFF
TGCAGTGCTAGAGATCAATCTCCAAATGAGCAGTTCTTC
>17|few|TRBJ2-5|TRBV29-1|TRBD2
CSVETPSRGRVVETQYF
TGCAGCGTTGAAACCCCTAGCAGAGGGAGGGTGGTGGAGACCCAGTACTTC
>13|few|TRBJ1-5|TRBV20-1|-
CSAGWGSNQPQHF
TGCAGTGCGGGCTGGGGAAGCAATCAGCCCCAGCATTTT
>13|-|TRBJ2-1|TRBV4-2|TRBD1
CASRPRTGDEQFF
TGTGCCAGCAGACCTCGGACAGGGGATGAGCAGTTCTTC
>14|-|TRBJ1-1|TRBV21-1|-
CASSKAVGNTEAFF
TGTGCCAGCAGCAAAGCAGTGGGGAACACTGAAGCTTTCTTT
>12|-|TRBJ2-1|TRBV3-1|-
CASSHYDGGQFF
TGTGCCAGCAGCCACTATGACGGGGGGCAGTTCTTC
>15|few|TRBJ2-7|TRBV5-6|-
CASSSSPTSSYEQYF
TGTGCCAGCAGCTCGTCCCCTACTAGCTCCTACGAGCAGTACTTC
>14|once|TRBJ2-7|TRBV6-1|-
CASEPLLGNYEQYF
TGTGCCAGCGAGCCCCTCCTCGGAAACTACGAGCAGTACTTC
>14|-|TRBJ2-7|TRBV28|-
CASSLYGATYEQYF
TGTGCCAGCAGTTTATATGGGGCTACCTACGAGCAGTACTTC
>17|-|TRBJ1-3|TRBV6-1|TRBD1
CASTGTGTMRSGNTIYF
TGTGCCAGCACCGGGACAGGGACGATGCGATCTGGAAACACCATATATTTT
>15|once|TRBJ1-1|TRBV4-1|-
CASSQDRGVYTEAFF
TGCGCCAGCAGCCAAGATCGTGGAGTGTACACTGAAGCTTTCTTT
>14|many|TRBJ2-7|TRBV5-1|-
CASSLVGKSYEQYF
TGCGCCAGCAGCTTGGTGGGGAAATCCTACGAGCAGTACTTC
>13|few|TRBJ1-1|TRBV5-1|-
CASRVQENTEAFF
TGCGCCAGCAGAGTACAGGAGAACACTGAAGCTTTCTTT
>14|few|TRBJ1-6|TRBV20-1|-
CSAFRGGRNSPLHF
TGCAGTGCTTTCAGGGGCGGCAGGAATTCACCCCTCCACTTT
>16|few|TRBJ2-3|TRBV28|TRBD2
CASTTRASGFTDTQYF
TGTGCCAGCACCACAAGGGCTAGCGGATTCACAGATACGCAGTATTTT